The source of this T cell receptor (beta chain) is a study of blood T cell repertoires in COVID-19. The wider study: Collection of acute and convalescent COVID-19 samples took place in the United States, Italy and Spain.

CDR1 MNHEY and CDR2 SMNVEV come from the germline V gene (reference sequence). This CDR3 has 13 residues. V shed 2 bases and J shed 4 bases, with 8 bases lying between them. Generated by immunoSEQ multiplex PCR, the TCRdb table keeps only in-frame clones and is missing some. The sample has around 300,000 clones; 80% to 95% are singletons. This receptor was identified in a woman in her twenties or thirties with COVID-19, enrolled during active disease. The sample was peripheral blood. The gene calls are TRBV27 and TRBJ1-1; D unclear. CDR3 sequence (DNA): TGTGCCAGCAGTTTAACCAGAAGCACTGAAGCTTTCTTT. It encodes CASSLTRSTEAFF.